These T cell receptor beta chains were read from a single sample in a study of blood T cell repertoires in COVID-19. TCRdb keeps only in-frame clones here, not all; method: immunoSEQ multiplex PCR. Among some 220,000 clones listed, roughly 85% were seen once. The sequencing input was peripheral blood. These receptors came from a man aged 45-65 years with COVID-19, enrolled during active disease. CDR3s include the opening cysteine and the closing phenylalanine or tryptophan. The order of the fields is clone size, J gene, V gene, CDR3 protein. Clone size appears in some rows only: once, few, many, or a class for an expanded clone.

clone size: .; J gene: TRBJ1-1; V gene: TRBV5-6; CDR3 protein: CASSLVRENTEAFF
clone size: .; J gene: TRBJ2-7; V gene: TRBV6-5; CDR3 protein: CASMSRDRVNEQYF
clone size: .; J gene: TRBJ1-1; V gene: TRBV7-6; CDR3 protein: CASSPGTVPLLTEAFF
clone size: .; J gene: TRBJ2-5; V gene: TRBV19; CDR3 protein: CASSPREGNQETQYF
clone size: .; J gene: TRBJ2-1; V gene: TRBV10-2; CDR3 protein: CASSVPGGVAQQFF
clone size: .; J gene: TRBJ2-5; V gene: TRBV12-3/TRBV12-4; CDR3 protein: CASSFGQWETQYF
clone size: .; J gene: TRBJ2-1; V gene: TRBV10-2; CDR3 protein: CASSGQGFRNEQFF
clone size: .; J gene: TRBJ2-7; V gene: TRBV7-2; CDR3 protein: CASRISGGGNYEQYF
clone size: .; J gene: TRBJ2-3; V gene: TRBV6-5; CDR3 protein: CASILAGTDTQYF
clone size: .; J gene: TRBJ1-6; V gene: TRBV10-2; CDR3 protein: CATEDRYNSPLHF
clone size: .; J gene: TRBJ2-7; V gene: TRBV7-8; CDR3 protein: CASSYGGYDEQYF
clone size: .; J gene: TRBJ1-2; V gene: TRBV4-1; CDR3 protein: CASSQAPLTQAGLGGYTF
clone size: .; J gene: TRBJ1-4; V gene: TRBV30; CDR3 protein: CAWSVNGGFKLFF
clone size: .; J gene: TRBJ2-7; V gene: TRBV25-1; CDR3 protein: CASSEFARGYEQYF
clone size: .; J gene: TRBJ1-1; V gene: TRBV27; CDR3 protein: CASSYLAGLHTEAFF
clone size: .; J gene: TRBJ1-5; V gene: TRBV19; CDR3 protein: CASSDRQSNQPQHF
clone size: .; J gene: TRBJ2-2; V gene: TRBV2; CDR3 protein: CASSEVSRTGELFF
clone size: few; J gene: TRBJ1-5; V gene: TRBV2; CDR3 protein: CASSPNQGGRQPQHF
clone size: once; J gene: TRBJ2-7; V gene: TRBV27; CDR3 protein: CASSLPGYEQYF
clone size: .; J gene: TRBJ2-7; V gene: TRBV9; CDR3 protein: CASSDPTSGGDEQYF
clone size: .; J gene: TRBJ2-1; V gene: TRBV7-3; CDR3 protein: CASSLEPLAEQFF